The following is a TCR beta chain sequence with its context. The method was immunoSEQ multiplex PCR; TCRdb's version includes in-frame clones alone and lacks a portion of them. The sample lists about 73,000 clones; 82% were seen once. The germline V gene has CDR1 ENHRY and CDR2 SYGVKD. This CDR3 is built from 14 residues. Trimming shortened V by 0 bases and J by 8 bases, and 11 bases separated the two germline ends. These data are taken from a study of blood T cell repertoires in COVID-19. Study at large: Specimens from acute and convalescent COVID-19 originated in the United States, Italy and Spain.

This sequence originates from a woman aged 55 to 70 with acute or convalescent COVID-19. The sequencing input was peripheral blood. This chain connects TRBV10-3 to TRBJ2-1; weak D call: TRBD2 (6 bases). This CDR3 is CAISESEGYDEQFF. DNA of the CDR3: TGTGCCATCAGTGAGTCGGAGGGTTACGATGAGCAGTTCTTC.